The 27 T cell receptor beta chains below were found in one sample sequenced in a study of cytomegalovirus exposure and HLA in healthy donors. The primer mix had 60 Vbeta and 13 Jbeta primers. Libraries were prepared by immunoSEQ multiplex PCR; TCRdb keeps only in-frame clonotypes and omits some of them. The sample lists about 170,000 clones; 81% were seen once. Source material: PBMCs. These receptors all stem from a woman younger than 35 in good health and CMV-seropositive.

This chain links TRBV5-4 with TRBJ1-1, with D possibly TRBD1 on 5 matching bases. CDR1 and CDR2 from the germline V gene are SGHNT and YYREEE (reference sequence). The CDR3 has 14 amino acids. V was pared by 4 bases and J by 6 bases, with 16 bases between. The CDR3 DNA sequence: TGTGCCAGCAGCCCAGGGAGGGAAGACGCTGAAGCTTTCTTT. Its protein is CASSPGREDAEAFF. Filled out from reference TRBV5-4 and TRBJ1-1, the complete variable domain reads ETGVTQSPTHLIKTRGQQVTLRCSSQSGHNTVSWYQQALGQGPQFIFQYYREEENGRGNFPPRFSGLQFPNYSSELNVNALELDDSALYLCASSPGREDAEAFFGQGTRLTVV.

This chain joins TRBV11-2 and TRBJ2-5; 7 bases match TRBD2. J gave up 5 bases and V 7 bases, and 16 bases lay outside the gene matches. The CDR3 is 16 amino acids. Germline CDR1 reads SGHAT; CDR2 reads FQNNGV. This chain's CDR3 is CASTHPGSLGGETQYF. DNA for the CDR3: TGTGCCAGCACCCATCCGGGGAGCCTCGGGGGGGAGACCCAGTACTTC.

The chain links TRBV6-5 to TRBJ1-1; 8 bases map to TRBD1. The V segment lost 2 bases and the J segment 10 bases; nucleotides outside the gene matches: 9. Germline assignment: CDR1 MNHEY and CDR2 SVGAGI. The CDR3 is 14 amino acids. The CDR3 nucleotides read TGTGCCAGCAGTTACGGCCGGGACAGGATTCGAGCTTTCTTT. This sequence encodes CASSYGRDRIRAFF.

The chain has TRBV7-2 and TRBJ1-1; D is unresolved. Between the trimmed V and J ends, which lost 0 bases and 3 bases, there was a span of 14 bases. This CDR3 spans 16 amino acids. The germline gives CDR1 SGHTA, CDR2 FQGNSA. In DNA form, the CDR3 reads TGTGCCAGCAGCTTAGCGCGGACTCCTCTGGACACTGAAGCTTTCTTT. Translation: CASSLARTPLDTEAFF.

V gene TRBV13 combines with J gene TRBJ2-1; D remains unclear. Trimming left V 4 bases short and J 0 bases short, with 10 bases between. The CDR3 contains 15 residues. CDR1 is PRHDT and CDR2 is FYEKMQ in the germline V gene (reference sequence). CDR3 sequence: CASSYSMSSYNEQFF. In DNA form, the CDR3 reads TGTGCCAGCAGCTATTCTATGAGCTCCTACAATGAGCAGTTCTTC.

The CDR3 sequence: CSVEVGRGYEQYF. CDR3 DNA: TGCAGCGTTGAAGTCGGCAGGGGCTACGAGCAGTACTTC. V usage is TRBV29-1 and J usage is TRBJ2-5, with a weak D call TRBD1 (6 bases). The end of the DNA is better explained by TRBJ2-7, so the J call may be wrong. The CDR3 sequence is 13 residues long. Per the germline V gene, CDR1 is SQVTM and CDR2 is ANQGSEA.

The chain joins TRBV5-1 to TRBJ1-2, with 7 positions matching TRBD1. The trim removed 1 base at V and 1 base at J, leaving 4 bases unmatched. Germline V CDR1 and CDR2: SGHRS, YFSETQ. The CDR3 has 15 amino acids. CDR3 DNA sequence: TGCGCCAGCAGCTTGTCGGGACAGAATAACTATGGCTACACCTTC. This gives the protein CASSLSGQNNYGYTF. The full variable domain, completed using reference TRBV5-1 and TRBJ1-2, is KAGVTQTPRYLIKTRGQQVTLSCSPISGHRSVSWYQQTPGQGLQFLFEYFSETQRNKGNFPGRFSGRQFSNSRSEMNVSTLELGDSALYLCASSLSGQNNYGYTFGSGTRLTVV.

The chain combines TRBV5-1 with TRBJ2-5, with a possible D match to TRBD2 (5 bases). The CDR3 is 13 residues long. V lost 0 bases and J 2 bases, leaving 5 bases between the germline ends. Per the germline V gene, CDR1 is SGHRS and CDR2 is YFSETQ. The CDR3 bases are TGCGCCAGCAGCTTGGGAGGGCAAGAGACCCAGTACTTC. The encoded protein is CASSLGGQETQYF.

This rearrangement joins TRBV19 to TRBJ1-6, with D uncertain. Trimming shortened V by 7 bases and J by 6 bases, and 13 bases separated the two germline ends. The germline V gene encodes CDR1 LNHDA and CDR2 SQIVND (reference sequence). The CDR3 is made up of 14 amino acids. The CDR3 sequence: CASTWTDSNSPLHF. The CDR3 nucleotides read TGTGCCAGTACATGGACGGACTCTAATTCACCCCTCCACTTT.

A few counts support this clone. V usage is TRBV15 and J usage is TRBJ1-1; 8 nucleotides agree with TRBD1. CDR3 length: 14 residues. The junction had 3 bases not matched to a gene; V was cut back by 4 bases and J by 2 bases. Germline CDR1 reads LNHNV; CDR2 reads YYDKDF (reference sequence). CDR3 region: CATSTGTGNTEAFF. For the CDR3, the DNA is TGTGCCACCAGCACCGGGACAGGAAACACTGAAGCTTTCTTT.

The count of this clone is one. The V and J genes are TRBV5-1 and TRBJ1-2; 7 nucleotides line up with TRBD1. This CDR3 has 12 amino acids. V shed 6 bases, J shed 6 bases, and the junction held 5 bases outside the gene matches. The V gene's germline CDR1 is SGHRS and CDR2 YFSETQ. CDR3 amino acids: CASTGGRDGYTF. The CDR3 nucleotides are TGCGCCAGCACAGGGGGTAGGGATGGCTACACCTTC. The whole variable domain, filled in from reference TRBV5-1 and TRBJ1-2, reads KAGVTQTPRYLIKTRGQQVTLSCSPISGHRSVSWYQQTPGQGLQFLFEYFSETQRNKGNFPGRFSGRQFSNSRSEMNVSTLELGDSALYLCASTGGRDGYTFGSGTRLTVV.

This chain joins TRBV27 and TRBJ1-1; 7 nucleotides match TRBD1. V was pared by 3 bases and J by 5 bases, with 6 bases of the junction left unmatched. The CDR3 is 14 amino acids. Germline loops: CDR1 MNHEY, CDR2 SMNVEV (reference sequence). The CDR3 DNA reads as TGTGCCAGCAGTTTTGGGCAGGGGGGAACTGAAGCTTTCTTT. Its translation: CASSFGQGGTEAFF.

The rearrangement joins TRBV18 to TRBJ2-5; TRBD2 aligns across 12 bases. The CDR3 extends over 16 amino acids. Trimming cost V 3 bases and J 5 bases; bases outside gene matches: 7. Looked up from germline, CDR1 is KGHSH and CDR2 is LQKENI. The CDR3 is CASSPTTSGGWETQYF. The DNA of the CDR3 is TGTGCCAGCTCACCGACGACTAGCGGGGGCTGGGAGACCCAGTACTTC.

The chain is built from TRBV5-4 and TRBJ1-1; TRBD1 matches at 7 bases. Germline CDR1 is SGHNT and CDR2 is YYREEE (reference sequence). The V and J ends lost 3 bases and 0 bases, in that order; junction bases with no gene match: 8. The CDR3 has 16 residues. The CDR3 protein is CASSSGQERMNTEAFF. CDR3 bases: TGTGCCAGCAGCTCAGGACAGGAAAGGATGAACACTGAAGCTTTCTTT.

The chain carries TRBV7-5 and TRBJ2-7; the table's D call of TRBD2 was not tested on the DNA. TRBV7-5 is a recognized pseudogene. The CDR3 is made up of 15 amino acids. For the CDR3, the DNA is TGTGTCAGAAGCTACTTAGCGGGGGGGCCCTACGAGCAGTACTTC. This sequence encodes CVRSYLAGGPYEQYF.

This chain uses TRBV7-2 with TRBJ1-5; TRBD1 matches at 9 bases. The CDR3 sequence is 15 residues long. Per germline, CDR1 SGHTA and CDR2 FQGNSA. V was clipped by 4 bases and J by 3 bases; unmatched bases: 4. The CDR3, as DNA: TGTGCCAGCAGCTCCACAGGGGGCTACAATCAGCCCCAGCATTTT. It yields the protein CASSSTGGYNQPQHF.

The chain links TRBV15 to TRBJ2-2, with D perhaps TRBD1 (5 bases). CDR1 is LNHNV and CDR2 is YYDKDF in the germline V gene (reference sequence). Trimming pared 3 bases from V and 4 bases from J, leaving 9 bases between. This CDR3 is built from 14 residues. This chain's CDR3 is CATSRQGSTGELFF. In nucleotides, the CDR3 is TGTGCCACCAGCAGGCAGGGATCCACCGGGGAGCTGTTTTTT.

The chain employs TRBV6-5 and TRBJ1-4; D is uncertain. V lost 6 bases and J lost 0, with 11 bases in between. From germline, CDR1 is MNHEY and CDR2 SVGAGI. The CDR3 has 15 amino acids. The CDR3 DNA reads as TGTGCCAGCAGCACAATGGGAGCAACTAATGAAAAACTGTTTTTT. Translated, it gives CASSTMGATNEKLFF.

The CDR3 DNA follows: TGTGCCAGCAGCTCTTCCGGTTACTACGAGCAGTACTTC. Amino acids: CASSSSGYYEQYF. V usage is TRBV11-3 and J usage is TRBJ2-7; D unclear. The germline CDR1 and CDR2 sequences are SGHNT and YENEEA. The CDR3 totals 13 residues. V lost 4 bases and J lost 3, with 10 bases in between.

This clone was seen only once. The genes are TRBV11-2 and TRBJ2-5, with a tentative D call TRBD1 (6 bases). Trimming left V 4 bases short and J 1 base short, with 22 bases between. Germline values: CDR1 SGHAT, CDR2 FQNNGV. The CDR3 is 18 amino acids. This CDR3 reads CASSSPSKQGNSQETQYF. The CDR3 nucleotides read TGTGCCAGCAGCTCACCGTCAAAACAGGGAAATTCCCAAGAGACCCAGTACTTC. The entire variable domain, with the rest obtained from reference TRBV11-2 and TRBJ2-5, is as follows: EAGVAQSPRYKIIEKRQSVAFWCNPISGHATLYWYQQILGQGPKLLIQFQNNGVVDDSQLPKDRFSAERLKGVDSTLKIQPAKLEDSAVYLCASSSPSKQGNSQETQYFGPGTRLLVL.

The rearrangement uses TRBV9 and TRBJ2-2, with a tentative D call TRBD1 (6 bases). CDR3 length equals 17 residues. Germline CDR1 and CDR2: SGDLS and YYNGEE. Trimming cost V 3 bases and J 0 bases, with 15 bases left between them. This CDR3 reads CASSAPEQGTNTGELFF. CDR3 bases: TGTGCCAGCAGCGCCCCAGAACAGGGAACGAACACCGGGGAGCTGTTTTTT.

The chain uses TRBV4-3 and TRBJ2-7, with 8 bases aligning to TRBD1. V shed 0 bases, J shed 4 bases, and the junction held 5 bases outside the gene matches. The CDR3 has 15 amino acids. CDR1 and CDR2 from the germline V gene are LGHNA and YSLEER. CDR3 in DNA: TGCGCCAGCAGCCAAGATTGGGACAGGCGGTACGAGCAGTACTTC. Its translation is CASSQDWDRRYEQYF.

The table lists this clone with a few counts. The chain links TRBV9 to TRBJ2-5; TRBD1 matches 9 bases. The J call may be incorrect, as the DNA end agrees better with TRBJ2-7. The CDR3 is 16 residues long. The germline gives CDR1 SGDLS, CDR2 YYNGEE. In DNA, the CDR3 is TGTGCCAGCAGCGTAAGGACAGGGGCCTCTTTATACGAGCAGTACTTC. This translates into CASSVRTGASLYEQYF.

CDR3 residues: CASSLQGPQPQHF. In DNA, the CDR3 is TGTGCCAGCAGCCTACAGGGTCCTCAGCCCCAGCATTTT. The genes are TRBV6-6 and TRBJ1-5, with D tentatively TRBD1 (6 bases). The CDR3 totals 13 residues. Between the trimmed V and J ends, which lost 6 bases and 6 bases, there was a span of 12 bases. Germline lookup yields CDR1 MNHNY and CDR2 SVGAGI (reference sequence).

This clone has just a few counts. The chain carries TRBV5-5 and TRBJ1-4; TRBD1 matches at 10 bases. The CDR3 covers 14 residues. The germline V gene has CDR1 SGHKS and CDR2 YYEKEE (reference sequence). J gave up 7 bases and V 3 bases, and 3 bases lay outside the gene matches. CDR3 sequence: CASSWRDRGEKLFF. The CDR3 DNA is TGTGCCAGCAGCTGGCGGGACAGGGGTGAAAAACTGTTTTTT. The entire variable domain, with the rest obtained from reference TRBV5-5 and TRBJ1-4, is as follows: DAGVTQSPTHLIKTRGQQVTLRCSPISGHKSVSWYQQVLGQGPQFIFQYYEKEERGRGNFPDRFSARQFPNYSSELNVNALLLGDSALYLCASSWRDRGEKLFFGSGTQLSVL.

This clone has a handful of counts. The chain employs TRBV19 and TRBJ1-2, with TRBD1 matching 7 bases. Trimming removed 4 bases from V and 0 bases from J; junction bases left unmatched: 8. The CDR3 loop spans 16 amino acids. Per germline, CDR1 LNHDA and CDR2 SQIVND (reference sequence). This chain's CDR3 is CASSKIGQEANYGYTF. CDR3 in DNA: TGTGCCAGTAGTAAAATAGGACAGGAAGCTAACTATGGCTACACCTTC. Combining the CDR3 with reference TRBV19 and TRBJ1-2 gives the whole variable domain DGGITQSPKYLFRKEGQNVTLSCEQNLNHDAMYWYRQDPGQGLRLIYYSQIVNDFQKGDIAEGYSVSREKKESFPLTVTSAQKNPTAFYLCASSKIGQEANYGYTFGSGTRLTVV.

The chain joins TRBV5-6 to TRBJ2-5, with 11 bases matching TRBD1. The CDR3 is 16 amino acids. Unmatched junction bases numbered 7, after V lost 1 base and J lost 5 bases. Germline assignment: CDR1 SGHDT and CDR2 YYEEEE. The CDR3 nucleotides are TGTGCCAGCAGCTTGCCTCTGGGACAGGGGGATGAGACCCAGTACTTC. It codes for CASSLPLGQGDETQYF. Variable domain in full (rest from reference TRBV5-6 and TRBJ2-5): DAGVTQSPTHLIKTRGQQVTLRCSPKSGHDTVSWYQQALGQGPQFIFQYYEEEERQRGNFPDRFSGHQFPNYSSELNVNALLLGDSALYLCASSLPLGQGDETQYFGPGTRLLVL.